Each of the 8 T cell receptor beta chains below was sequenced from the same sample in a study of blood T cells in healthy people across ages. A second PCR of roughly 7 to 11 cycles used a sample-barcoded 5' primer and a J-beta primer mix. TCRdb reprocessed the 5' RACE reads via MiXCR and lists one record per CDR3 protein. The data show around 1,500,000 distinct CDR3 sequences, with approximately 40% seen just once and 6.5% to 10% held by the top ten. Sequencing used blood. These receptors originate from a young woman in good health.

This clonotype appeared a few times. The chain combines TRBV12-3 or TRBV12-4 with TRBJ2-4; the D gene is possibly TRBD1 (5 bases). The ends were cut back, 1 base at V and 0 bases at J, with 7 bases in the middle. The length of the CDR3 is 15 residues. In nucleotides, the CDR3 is TGTGCCAGCAGTTTAGGGGGCGCAGCCAAAAACATTCAGTACTTC. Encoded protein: CASSLGGAAKNIQYF.

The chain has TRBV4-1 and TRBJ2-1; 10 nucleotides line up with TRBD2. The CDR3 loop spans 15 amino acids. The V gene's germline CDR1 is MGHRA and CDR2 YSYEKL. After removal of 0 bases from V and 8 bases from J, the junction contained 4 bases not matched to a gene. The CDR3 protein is CASSQELAGVHEQFF. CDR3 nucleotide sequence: TGCGCCAGCAGCCAAGAGCTAGCGGGAGTCCATGAGCAGTTCTTC.

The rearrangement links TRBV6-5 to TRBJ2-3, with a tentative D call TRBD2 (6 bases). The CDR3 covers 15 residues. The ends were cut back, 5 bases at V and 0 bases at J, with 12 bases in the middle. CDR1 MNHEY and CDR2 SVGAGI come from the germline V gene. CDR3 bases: TGTGCCAGCAGTCCGGGACTCCCAAGCACAGATACGCAGTATTTT. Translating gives CASSPGLPSTDTQYF.

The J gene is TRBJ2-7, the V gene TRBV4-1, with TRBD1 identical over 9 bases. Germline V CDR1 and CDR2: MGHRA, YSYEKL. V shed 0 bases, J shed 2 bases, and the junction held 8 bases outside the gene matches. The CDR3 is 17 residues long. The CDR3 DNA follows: TGCGCCAGCAGCCAAGATCCCGGGACAGGGCTTGCCTACGAGCAGTACTTC. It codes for CASSQDPGTGLAYEQYF.

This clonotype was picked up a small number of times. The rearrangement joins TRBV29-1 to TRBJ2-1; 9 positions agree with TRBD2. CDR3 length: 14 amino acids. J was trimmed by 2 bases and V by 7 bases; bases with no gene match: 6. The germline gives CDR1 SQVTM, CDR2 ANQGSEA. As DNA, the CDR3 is TGCAGCGATTCGGCGGGAGGGCCCTACAATGAGCAGTTCTTC. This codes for CSDSAGGPYNEQFF.

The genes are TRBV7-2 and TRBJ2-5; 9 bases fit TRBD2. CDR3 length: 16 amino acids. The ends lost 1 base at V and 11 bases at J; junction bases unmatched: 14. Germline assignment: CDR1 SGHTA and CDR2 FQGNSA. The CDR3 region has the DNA TGTGCCAGCAGCTTAGGGCCAGCGGGAGGCCTAGGTGAGCAGTACTTC. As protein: CASSLGPAGGLGEQYF.

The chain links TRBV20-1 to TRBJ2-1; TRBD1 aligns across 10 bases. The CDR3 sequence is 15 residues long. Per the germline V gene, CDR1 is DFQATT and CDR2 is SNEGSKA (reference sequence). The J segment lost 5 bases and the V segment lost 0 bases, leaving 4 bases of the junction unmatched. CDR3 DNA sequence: TGCAGTGCTAGAGATCAAGGACAGGGGGACAATGAGCAGTTCTTC. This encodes CSARDQGQGDNEQFF.

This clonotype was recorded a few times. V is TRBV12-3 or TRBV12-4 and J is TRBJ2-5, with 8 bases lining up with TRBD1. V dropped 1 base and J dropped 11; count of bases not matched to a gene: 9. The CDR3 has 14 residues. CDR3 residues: CASSLGDRPSSQYF. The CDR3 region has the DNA TGTGCCAGCAGTTTAGGGGACAGGCCATCCTCTCAGTACTTC.